Listed here are 25 T cell receptor beta chains from one sample, sequenced in a study of T-cell reconstitution after alpha-beta-depleted transplantation in children. The TCRbeta library incorporated unique molecular identifiers. In TCRdb, the PCR reads were re-called with MiXCR into one record per CDR3 protein. The table has hundreds of thousands of distinct CDR3 sequences, about an eighth seen once. Sequenced here: PBMCs, sampled before TCRalphabeta/CD19-depleted stem cell transplant. These TCRs come from a girl aged 2-10 years with congenital amegakaryocytic thrombocytopenia, due to receive a stem cell transplant.

This chain connects TRBV25-1 to TRBJ2-1; TRBD1 might be the D (8 bases). V lost 5 bases and J lost 2, with 13 bases in between. Germline CDR1 and CDR2: MGHDK and SYGVNS. CDR3 size: 15 residues. The CDR3 loop is CASSRTGTTYNEQFF. The CDR3 DNA sequence: TGTGCCAGCAGTCGGACAGGGACTACCTACAATGAGCAGTTCTTC.

This clonotype was seen at least ten times. The chain links TRBV12-3 or TRBV12-4 to TRBJ2-2; 9 bases map to TRBD2. The CDR3 sequence is 15 residues long. V gave up 3 bases and J gave up 3 bases; unmatched junction bases: 2. The CDR3 DNA reads TGTGCCAGCAGTTTCGCGGGAGGGGACACCGGGGAGCTGTTTTTT. It yields the protein CASSFAGGDTGELFF.

The V gene is TRBV28, the J gene TRBJ2-7, with D tentatively TRBD2 (5 bases). Trimming removed 0 bases at V and 0 bases at J, with 9 bases between. CDR1 and CDR2 (germline): MDHEN, SYDVKM. This CDR3 contains 15 residues. Written as DNA, the CDR3 is TGTGCCAGCAGTTTATGGGGAGCCAACTCCTACGAGCAGTACTTC. As protein: CASSLWGANSYEQYF.

This clonotype came up many times. The chain has TRBV12-3 or TRBV12-4 and TRBJ1-1, with TRBD1 matching 9 bases. The CDR3 extends over 13 amino acids. Germline trimming cut 6 bases from V and 6 bases from J; bases unmatched to any gene: 5. CDR3 residues: CASRYRDRAEAFF. The CDR3 DNA follows: TGTGCCAGCAGATACCGGGACAGGGCTGAAGCTTTCTTT.

This clonotype was seen repeatedly, ten times or more. CDR3 in amino acids: CASSLPGRKDQETQYF. CDR3 DNA: TGTGCCAGCAGCTTACCAGGCCGGAAAGACCAAGAGACCCAGTACTTC. The rearrangement uses TRBV7-9 and TRBJ2-5; D is unclear. With 2 bases removed from V and 0 bases from J, the gap between germline ends came to 13 bases. This CDR3 spans 16 amino acids. Germline-derived CDR1 and CDR2 are SEHNR and FQNEAQ (reference sequence). Supplemented by reference TRBV7-9 and TRBJ2-5, the full variable domain reads DTGVSQNPRHKITKRGQNVTFRCDPISEHNRLYWYRQTLGQGPEFLTYFQNEAQLEKSRLLSDRFSAERPKGSFSTLEIQRTEQGDSAMYLCASSLPGRKDQETQYFGPGTRLLVL.

Ten or more counts support this clonotype. As DNA, the CDR3 is TGCGCCAGCAGCCAAGTCCACCGAGGCGGCGAGCAGTACTTC. Its protein product is CASSQVHRGGEQYF. This chain joins TRBV4-1 and TRBJ2-7; D is uncertain. This CDR3 comprises 14 residues. V lost 1 base, J lost 6 bases, and 13 bases lay in between. Germline assignment: CDR1 MGHRA and CDR2 YSYEKL.

As regards this clonotype: One end of the junction fails to match germline, which may point to a read error. This chain links TRBV29-1 with TRBJ2-3; D is perhaps TRBD2 (5 bases). The CDR3 runs 16 residues. CDR1 SQVTM and CDR2 ANQGSEA come from the germline V gene. CDR3 nucleotide sequence: TGCAGCGCCATCAAAGGAGGTGGGCCTCGCCCAGATACGCCGTATTTT. Its protein is CSAIKGGGPRPDTPYF.

The chain carries TRBV29-1 and TRBJ2-2; 8 bases fit TRBD1. The J segment lost 7 bases and the V segment lost 7 bases, leaving 14 bases of the junction unmatched. Germline V gives CDR1 SQVTM, CDR2 ANQGSEA. The CDR3 spans 15 residues. The CDR3 nucleotides read TGCAGCGCCAAACGCGGCAGGGGGCTTGACGGGGAGCTGTTTTTT. Its protein product is CSAKRGRGLDGELFF.

This clonotype was picked up many times. The chain employs TRBV24-1 and TRBJ2-3; tentatively, D is TRBD1 (7 bases). From germline, CDR1 is KGHDR and CDR2 SFDVKD. Trimming took off 2 bases at V and 4 bases at J, with 12 bases between the two ends. This CDR3 has 15 amino acids. CDR3 in DNA: TGTGCCACCAGTGATTACAGGGGAGGTGCAGATACGCAGTATTTT. Its translation: CATSDYRGGADTQYF.

This clonotype has ten or more counts. This sequence joins TRBV24-1 and TRBJ2-1; TRBD2 is a possible D gene (5 bases). Germline V gene sequence: CDR1 KGHDR, CDR2 SFDVKD. V lost 5 bases and J lost 2, with 15 bases in between. The CDR3 has 16 residues. CDR3 nucleotide sequence: TGTGCCACCAGTGGCACGCACTCCGGGGCCTACAATGAGCAGTTCTTC. Protein product: CATSGTHSGAYNEQFF.

This clonotype was detected many times. The V gene is TRBV5-1, the J gene TRBJ1-1, with D possibly being TRBD1 (5 bases). CDR3 length: 15 amino acids. Germline V lookup: CDR1 SGHRS, CDR2 YFSETQ. V dropped 2 bases and J dropped 3 bases, with 14 bases sitting between them. DNA of the CDR3: TGCGCCAGCAGCTTACCCTTTGGGGGGGACACTGAAGCTTTCTTT. This sequence encodes CASSLPFGGDTEAFF.

The chain links TRBV29-1 to TRBJ2-2, with D perhaps matching TRBD2 (6 bases). Germline CDR1 is SQVTM and CDR2 is ANQGSEA. Trimming removed 6 bases at V and 1 base at J, with 27 bases between. The CDR3 is 19 residues long. The CDR3 is CSVEIITMGRQKNTGELFF. CDR3 coding DNA: TGCAGCGTAGAGATAATAACGATGGGGAGGCAGAAGAACACCGGGGAGCTGTTTTTT.

This clonotype was seen a few times. The chain recombines TRBV5-1 with TRBJ2-1, with 7 bases matching TRBD1. Trimming at V came to 7 bases and at J to 4 bases, leaving 14 bases not matched to a gene. The CDR3 has 16 amino acids. The germline CDR1 and CDR2 sequences are SGHRS and YFSETQ. The chain's CDR3 is CASRVSPGTVYNEQFF. CDR3 DNA: TGCGCCAGCCGTGTGTCACCCGGGACAGTATACAATGAGCAGTTCTTC.

This clonotype was picked up many times. V and J are TRBV7-9 and TRBJ1-1; D is unresolved. Trimming stripped 2 bases from V and 3 bases from J, with 4 bases between. The CDR3 runs to 12 residues. Germline CDR1 is SEHNR and CDR2 is FQNEAQ (reference sequence). The CDR3 DNA sequence: TGTGCCAGCAGCTTACCCCACACTGAAGCTTTCTTT. It codes for CASSLPHTEAFF.

This clonotype has a count of ten or more. The V gene is TRBV5-1, the J gene TRBJ1-4, with a weak D call TRBD1 (6 bases). V lost 1 base to trimming and J lost 8 bases, with 15 bases between them. CDR3 length: 15 residues. Per germline, CDR1 SGHRS and CDR2 YFSETQ. This CDR3 is CASSLSGAQNEKLFF. DNA for the CDR3: TGCGCCAGCAGCTTGTCGGGGGCGCAAAACGAAAAACTGTTTTTT.

The gene calls are TRBV19 and TRBJ2-1; 13 bases map to TRBD2. V dropped 4 bases and J dropped 8; count of bases not matched to a gene: 8. The CDR3 has 16 residues. Germline CDR1 is LNHDA and CDR2 is SQIVND (reference sequence). The CDR3 DNA sequence: TGTGCCAGTAGTACCGGACTAGCGGGAGATGGCCATGAGCAGTTCTTC. As protein: CASSTGLAGDGHEQFF.

This clonotype was detected a few times. The rearrangement links TRBV30 to TRBJ1-1; D perhaps matches TRBD1 (6 bases). V lost 1 base to trimming and J lost 6 bases, with 9 bases between them. Germline V gene data show CDR1 as GTSNPN and CDR2 as SVGIG (reference sequence). The CDR3 loop spans 12 amino acids. CDR3 DNA: TGTGCCTGGAGTGACGGACAGCCTGAAGCTTTCTTT. Translation gives CAWSDGQPEAFF. The entire variable domain, with the rest obtained from reference TRBV30 and TRBJ1-1, is as follows: SQTIHQWPATLVQPVGSPLSLECTVEGTSNPNLYWYRQAAGRGLQLLFYSVGIGQISSEVPQNLSASRPQDRQFILSSKKLLLSDSGFYLCAWSDGQPEAFFGQGTRLTVV.

The rearrangement links TRBV5-1 to TRBJ2-3; D ambiguous. The CDR3 is made up of 15 amino acids. The germline gives CDR1 SGHRS, CDR2 YFSETQ. The V and J ends lost 6 bases and 4 bases respectively, with 18 bases between them. The CDR3 DNA is TGCGCCAGCAACTCGAGTGGCCCCTTCCCAGATACGCAGTATTTT. It translates to CASNSSGPFPDTQYF.

The sample holds a few counts of this clonotype. This chain links TRBV3-1 with TRBJ2-4; D is uncertain. Germline CDR1 is LGHDT and CDR2 is YNNKEL (reference sequence). CDR3 length: 15 amino acids. V shed 2 bases and J shed 0 bases, with 8 bases lying between them. This chain's CDR3 is CASSQTGRAKNIQYF. CDR3 DNA: TGTGCCAGCAGCCAAACCGGTCGAGCCAAAAACATTCAGTACTTC.

V gene TRBV7-9 combines with J gene TRBJ1-2; D is uncertain. The germline V gene encodes CDR1 SEHNR and CDR2 FQNEAQ (reference sequence). The CDR3 is 13 residues long. The germline V and J ends were trimmed by 5 bases and 8 bases, with 15 bases remaining between them. DNA of the CDR3: TGTGCCAGCAGCCTACTCCCCCCTGGGGGCTACACCTTC. This encodes CASSLLPPGGYTF.

In this sample, this clonotype turned up many times. The V call is TRBV7-2, the J call TRBJ1-2; D is unresolved. The germline V and J ends were trimmed by 2 bases and 2 bases, with 3 bases remaining between them. The CDR3 runs 12 residues. CDR1 SGHTA and CDR2 FQGNSA come from the germline V gene. The CDR3 region has the DNA TGTGCCAGCAGCTTACCGAACTATGGCTACACCTTC. It translates to CASSLPNYGYTF.

In this sample, this clonotype turned up many times. This chain connects TRBV29-1 to TRBJ1-2; the match to TRBD1 covers 7 bases. The CDR3 covers 15 residues. Germline V gene sequence: CDR1 SQVTM, CDR2 ANQGSEA. V was clipped by 0 bases and J by 5 bases; unmatched bases: 9. The CDR3 is CSVEDPDRMGYGYTF. The CDR3 DNA sequence: TGCAGCGTTGAAGATCCGGACAGGATGGGGTATGGCTACACCTTC.

Ten or more counts support this clonotype. The rearrangement joins TRBV5-1 to TRBJ2-1; D is possibly TRBD2 (6 bases). Trimming took 4 bases from V and 13 from J, leaving 27 bases between them. CDR1 SGHRS and CDR2 YFSETQ come from the germline V gene. The CDR3 spans 16 residues. DNA of the CDR3: TGCGCCAGCAGCAACGTAGGGCTAGCGCCCGGGTTCCGCCAGTTCTTC. Translating gives CASSNVGLAPGFRQFF.

This clonotype has at least ten counts. The rearrangement uses TRBV24-1 and TRBJ2-5; 7 bases map to TRBD2. Losses at the gene ends were 3 bases for V and 1 base for J; bases not matched to a gene: 7. Germline CDR1 KGHDR, CDR2 SFDVKD. The CDR3 contains 16 residues. The CDR3 loop is CATSDMVAGTQETQYF. Here the CDR3 DNA reads TGTGCCACCAGTGATATGGTAGCGGGTACCCAAGAGACCCAGTACTTC.

The V and J genes are TRBV29-1 and TRBJ1-1, with unresolved D. The germline V and J ends were trimmed by 0 bases and 5 bases, with 10 bases remaining between them. Germline values: CDR1 SQVTM, CDR2 ANQGSEA. This CDR3 region has 13 residues. The CDR3 DNA is TGCAGCGTTGAAGATGTGGTGTGGACTGAAGCTTTCTTT. Its translation is CSVEDVVWTEAFF.